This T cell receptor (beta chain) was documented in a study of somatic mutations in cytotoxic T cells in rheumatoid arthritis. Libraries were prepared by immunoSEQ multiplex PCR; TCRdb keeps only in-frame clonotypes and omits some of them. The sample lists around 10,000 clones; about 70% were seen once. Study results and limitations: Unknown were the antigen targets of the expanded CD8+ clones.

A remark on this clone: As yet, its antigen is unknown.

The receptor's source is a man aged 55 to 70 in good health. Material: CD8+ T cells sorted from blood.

CDR3 protein: CASSQDWDTDTQYF. The CDR3 DNA reads as TGTGCCAGCAGCCAAGATTGGGACACAGATACGCAGTATTTT. The chain couples TRBV4-2 to TRBJ2-3; the D is unclear. Trimming stripped 0 bases from V and 2 bases from J, with 6 bases between. The germline V gene encodes CDR1 LGHNA and CDR2 YNFKEQ. CDR3 length: 14 amino acids.